These 8 T cell receptor beta chains came from one sample sequenced in a study of regulatory T cells in long-lasting Graves disease. Construction of TCR beta libraries relied on iRepertoire HTBI primers and on Arm-PCR targeting CDR3 regions. One entry per CDR3 protein results from TCRdb running MiXCR on the multiplex PCR reads. Of roughly 420,000 distinct CDR3 sequences in the sample, roughly 15% were seen once. Documented time point: newly diagnosed GD, antithyroid drugs for less than 3 months. The authors made the TCR library using RNA they extracted from PBMCs. This sample was also put to use in a study of T cells in Graves' hyperthyroidism and ophthalmopathy.

Sequenced material: peripheral blood mononuclear cells (PBMCs), taken at new diagnosis, from a patient treated with antithyroid drugs. The receptors shown here come from a young woman with Graves disease.

This clonotype was seen ten or more times. The rearrangement joins TRBV11-3 to TRBJ2-5; TRBD2 matches at 15 bases. The CDR3 spans 15 residues. V lost 5 bases and J lost 5; bases outside the gene matches: 3. The V gene's germline CDR1 is SGHNT and CDR2 YENEEA. CDR3 sequence reads: CASSPGTSGGETQYF. The CDR3, as DNA: TGTGCCAGCAGCCCCGGGACTAGCGGGGGGGAGACCCAGTACTTC.

This clonotype was counted only a few times. V gene TRBV3-1 combines with J gene TRBJ1-5, with TRBD1 as a possible D gene (5 bases). The CDR3 loop spans 15 amino acids. With 1 base removed from V and 5 bases from J, the gap between germline ends came to 12 bases. CDR1 LGHDT and CDR2 YNNKEL come from the germline V gene (reference sequence). CDR3 protein: CASSQGTNEYQPQHF. For the CDR3, the DNA is TGTGCCAGCAGCCAAGGGACAAATGAGTATCAGCCCCAGCATTTT.

This clonotype was detected many times. The chain carries TRBV6-1 and TRBJ1-2; TRBD1 is a possible D gene (5 bases). CDR1 MNHNS and CDR2 SASEGT come from the germline V gene. The CDR3 runs to 13 residues. The V end was cut by 5 bases, the J end by 6 bases, with 13 bases between. This chain's CDR3 is CASSTQGTHGYTF. The CDR3 DNA is TGTGCCAGCAGTACCCAGGGAACCCATGGCTACACCTTC.

The chain employs TRBV6-5 and TRBJ2-7; no reliable D call. Germline-derived CDR1 and CDR2 are MNHEY and SVGAGI. V dropped 0 bases and J dropped 5 bases, with 8 bases sitting between them. This CDR3 spans 13 amino acids. In nucleotides, the CDR3 is TGTGCCAGCAGTTACTCCCCAGGCGACGAGCAGTACTTC. Protein product: CASSYSPGDEQYF.

V usage is TRBV6-2 or TRBV6-3 and J usage is TRBJ2-7; the D gene is possibly TRBD2 (7 bases). The V end lost 8 bases, the J end lost 7 bases, and 18 bases lay between the germline ends. Germline CDR1 and CDR2: MNHEY and SVGEGT. CDR3 length: 13 residues. CDR3 DNA sequence: TGTGCCAGCGCGGACAGTGGGGGGGGTGAGCAGTACTTC. This sequence encodes CASADSGGGEQYF.

This chain uses TRBV28 with TRBJ2-5; TRBD2 might be the D (6 bases). The CDR3 has 15 residues. Per germline, CDR1 MDHEN and CDR2 SYDVKM. Trimming shortened V by 2 bases and J by 0 bases, and 10 bases separated the two germline ends. The CDR3 region is CASSLGGMYQETQYF. The CDR3 coding sequence is TGTGCCAGCAGTTTAGGGGGGATGTACCAAGAGACCCAGTACTTC.

The rearrangement links TRBV29-1 to TRBJ1-2; D is possibly TRBD1 (6 bases). Germline CDR1 reads SQVTM; CDR2 reads ANQGSEA. With 3 bases removed from V and 5 bases from J, the gap between germline ends came to 16 bases. This CDR3 has 14 amino acids. The CDR3 nucleotides are TGCAGCGTTGACAGTGTGAGGGGGGGATATGGCTACACCTTC. Translated: CSVDSVRGGYGYTF.

This clonotype has ten or more counts. J is TRBJ1-2 and V is TRBV6-6; D uncertain. The CDR3 spans 15 residues. The ends were cut back, 0 bases at V and 0 bases at J, with 8 bases in the middle. Germline CDR1 reads MNHNY; CDR2 reads SVGAGI (reference sequence). The CDR3 sequence: CASSYSVNANYGYTF. As DNA, the CDR3 is TGTGCCAGCAGTTACTCGGTAAACGCTAACTATGGCTACACCTTC.